Below are 14 T cell receptor beta chains sequenced from a single sample in a study of blood T cell repertoires in COVID-19 (dated by TCRdb to about 2020). Receptor libraries were prepared by the immunoSEQ multiplex PCR assay. TCRdb carries this immuneACCESS record with in-frame sequences only. Its versions omit some clonotypes, under half of them owing to an unresolved V gene in the studies checked, with the rest unexplained. A total of 65,000 to 70,000 clones appear in this sample, more than 70% of them only once. In total, the top ten clones hold roughly 6.5% of the sample. The sample taken for sequencing was peripheral blood. These receptors were obtained from a woman in her sixties with acute or convalescent COVID-19.

This clone was observed a few times. This chain joins TRBV28 and TRBJ1-4, with TRBD1 identical over 10 bases. The ends lost 4 bases at V and 9 bases at J; junction bases unmatched: 2. Looked up from germline, CDR1 is MDHEN and CDR2 is SYDVKM. The CDR3 runs 13 residues. CDR3 DNA sequence: TGTGCCAGCAGTTCGGGACAGGGGCAAAAACTGTTTTTT. Amino acids: CASSSGQGQKLFF.

The chain has TRBV4-3 and TRBJ2-1; 9 nucleotides agree with TRBD2. The CDR3 is made up of 17 amino acids. The V gene end was trimmed by 0 bases and the J gene end by 4 bases; junction bases not matched to a gene: 7. Germline assignment: CDR1 LGHNA and CDR2 YSLEER. The DNA of the CDR3 is TGCGCCAGCAGCCAAGATACCGCTAGCGGGGCATACAATGAGCAGTTCTTC. Encoded protein: CASSQDTASGAYNEQFF.

The genes are TRBV6-2 or TRBV6-3 and TRBJ2-7; weak D call: TRBD2 (5 bases). The germline CDR1 and CDR2 sequences are MNHEY and SVGEGT. The CDR3 covers 16 residues. Trimming took 0 bases from V and 0 from J, leaving 12 bases between them. The CDR3 DNA is TGTGCCAGCAGTTACTCGATCAGCGGAAACTCCTACGAGCAGTACTTC. Protein product: CASSYSISGNSYEQYF.

The genes are TRBV2 and TRBJ2-6; D may be TRBD1 (6 bases). The CDR3 extends over 15 amino acids. V was clipped by 10 bases and J by 3 bases, with 16 bases between them. In germline, CDR1 is SNHLY, CDR2 FYNNEI. The CDR3 bases are TGTGCCATTCCGTCACAGGGCAATGGGGCCAACGTCCTGACTTTC. Protein: CAIPSQGNGANVLTF.

The chain couples TRBV9 to TRBJ2-2; the match to TRBD1 covers 9 bases. CDR3 size: 15 residues. Germline CDR1 and CDR2: SGDLS and YYNGEE. Trimming took 4 bases from V and 6 from J; bases not matched to a gene: 7. CDR3 nucleotide sequence: TGTGCCAGCAGCCCAAGGACAGGGGATCCCGGGGAGCTGTTTTTT. Translation: CASSPRTGDPGELFF.

The V gene is TRBV28, the J gene TRBJ2-5, with TRBD1 matching over 7 bases. The germline V gene encodes CDR1 MDHEN and CDR2 SYDVKM. V was pared by 4 bases and J by 4 bases, with 12 bases of the junction left unmatched. CDR3 size: 16 residues. The CDR3 region has the DNA TGTGCCAGCAGTTCCCCACGACAGGGCCTGGGAGAGACCCAGTACTTC. It codes for CASSSPRQGLGETQYF. The entire variable domain, with the rest obtained from reference TRBV28 and TRBJ2-5, is as follows: DVKVTQSSRYLVKRTGEKVFLECVQDMDHENMFWYRQDPGLGLRLIYFSYDVKMKEKGDIPEGYSVSREKKERFSLILESASTNQTSMYLCASSSPRQGLGETQYFGPGTRLLVL.

A single count supports this clone. The chain is built from TRBV5-1 and TRBJ2-3; D perhaps matches TRBD1 (5 bases). The CDR3 sequence is 14 residues long. Germline CDR1 reads SGHRS; CDR2 reads YFSETQ. The V gene lost 5 bases and the J gene lost 1 base, with 11 bases spanning the gap. The CDR3 spells CASSGQGGTDTQYF. DNA for the CDR3: TGCGCCAGCAGTGGGCAGGGCGGCACAGATACGCAGTATTTT.

In this sample, this clone turned up once. This sequence joins TRBV27 and TRBJ1-4; TRBD1 is a possible D gene (6 bases). This CDR3 has 16 amino acids. From germline, CDR1 is MNHEY and CDR2 SMNVEV (reference sequence). The germline V and J ends were trimmed by 5 bases and 5 bases, with 18 bases remaining between them. The DNA for the CDR3 is TGTGCCAGCAGTCCCCGATTTGGGGGCGGGAATGAAAAACTGTTTTTT. This encodes CASSPRFGGGNEKLFF.

V usage is TRBV29-1 and J usage is TRBJ1-3; 7 nucleotides align to TRBD1. V trimming: 7 bases; J trimming: 2 bases; junction bases outside the gene matches: 2. The germline V gene encodes CDR1 SQVTM and CDR2 ANQGSEA. The CDR3 has 12 residues. This CDR3 reads CSAGTAGNTIYF. The CDR3 DNA reads TGCAGCGCTGGGACAGCTGGAAACACCATATATTTT.

V usage is TRBV10-3 and J usage is TRBJ2-7; 9 bases match TRBD1. The CDR3 length is 12 residues. Germline CDR1 reads ENHRY; CDR2 reads SYGVKD. V trimming: 8 bases; J trimming: 4 bases; junction bases outside the gene matches: 3. The CDR3 bases are TGTGCCATCCGGGACAGGGAATACGAGCAGTACTTC. It is translated as CAIRDREYEQYF.

This clone has just a few counts. The chain links TRBV4-1 to TRBJ2-2, with 9 bases that match TRBD1. Germline values: CDR1 MGHRA, CDR2 YSYEKL. This CDR3 contains 15 residues. V shed 4 bases and J 5 bases; nucleotides not matched to a gene: 5. CDR3 protein: CASSLRDRETGELFF. In nucleotides, the CDR3 is TGCGCCAGCAGCCTCCGGGACAGGGAGACCGGGGAGCTGTTTTTT.

The table lists this clone with a few counts. V is TRBV29-1 and J is TRBJ1-2; maybe TRBD1 (6 bases). The germline V gene has CDR1 SQVTM and CDR2 ANQGSEA. The CDR3 extends over 16 amino acids. V gave up 3 bases and J gave up 6 bases, with 23 bases separating them. CDR3 sequence (DNA): TGCAGCGTTGACATCCAAGCTACAGGGATAGGCGATGGCTACACCTTC. Translating gives CSVDIQATGIGDGYTF.

The genes are TRBV5-6 and TRBJ2-7, with 9 bases matching TRBD1. Germline CDR1 and CDR2: SGHDT and YYEEEE. This CDR3 is 15 amino acids long. J was trimmed by 2 bases and V by 2 bases; bases with no gene match: 5. Here the CDR3 reads CASSFTGTGTYEQYF. The CDR3 DNA is TGTGCCAGCAGCTTTACCGGGACAGGGACCTACGAGCAGTACTTC.

This clone has only one observation. The rearrangement uses TRBV6-5 and TRBJ1-2, with 11 bases aligning to TRBD1. This CDR3 has 14 amino acids. Germline V gives CDR1 MNHEY, CDR2 SVGAGI. V shed 4 bases and J 3 bases; nucleotides not matched to a gene: 1. CDR3 protein: CASSWDRGDYGYTF. DNA of the CDR3: TGTGCCAGCAGTTGGGACAGGGGGGACTATGGCTACACCTTC.